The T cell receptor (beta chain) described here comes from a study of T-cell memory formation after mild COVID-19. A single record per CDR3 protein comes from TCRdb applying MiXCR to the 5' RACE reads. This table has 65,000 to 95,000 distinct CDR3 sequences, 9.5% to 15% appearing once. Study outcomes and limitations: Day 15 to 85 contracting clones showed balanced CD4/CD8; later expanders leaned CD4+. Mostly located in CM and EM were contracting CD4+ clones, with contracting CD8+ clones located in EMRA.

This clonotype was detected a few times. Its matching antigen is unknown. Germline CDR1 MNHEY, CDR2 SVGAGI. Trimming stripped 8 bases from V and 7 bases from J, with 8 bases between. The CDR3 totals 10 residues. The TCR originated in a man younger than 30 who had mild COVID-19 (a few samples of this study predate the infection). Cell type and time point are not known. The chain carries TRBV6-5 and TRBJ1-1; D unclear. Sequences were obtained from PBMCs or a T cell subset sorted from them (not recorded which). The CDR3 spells CASGRDEAFF. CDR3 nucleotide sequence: TGTGCCAGCGGTAGGGATGAAGCTTTCTTT.